This T cell receptor beta chain was retrieved from a study of CD8+ T cells in alopecia areata. Study at large: The authors grafted skin from approximately 6-12-month-old C3H/HeJ donors with spontaneous alopecia onto roughly 7-10-week-old female C3H/HeJ mice.

A sort of pooled cutaneous lymph node cells used CD4, CD8alpha, NKG2D, NKG2ACE and other stains. A note on this clone: No antigen is known for it. Gene names are the mouse ones. The DNA ends 3 residues before the CDR3 does, and the rest of the CDR3 is filled in from the germline J gene.

Trimming removed 1 base at V and 6 bases at J, with 7 bases between. Looked up from germline, CDR1 is LGHNA and CDR2 is YSYQKL. The length of the CDR3 is 14 residues. cDNA serving as the sequencing template came from extracted, reverse transcribed RNA. Only in-frame clones appear in the TCRdb table, and some are missing; sequencing was by immunoSEQ multiplex PCR. The specimen gives 250,000 or so clones without singletons; the ten biggest hold roughly 1.2%. Points from the study as a whole: Alopecia totalis/universalis scalp especially showed more expanded CD8+ clones than normal scalp.

The sequencing input was CD4+ T cells sorted from a lymph node. The V and J genes are TRBV2 and TRBJ1-6; D perhaps matches TRBD1 (5 bases). TRBJ1-6 is labeled an ORF, and its function is uncertain. The TCR was taken from a C3H/HeJ mouse with alopecia areata. The mouse line has the MHC haplotype H2-k. The CDR3 here is CASSQGTSNSPLYF. The sequenced part of the CDR3 DNA is TGTGCCAGCAGCCAAGGGACAAGTAATTCGCCC.